The present TCR beta chain was sequenced within a study of neoadjuvant anti-PD-1 for oral cavity cancer. Germline V gene sequence: CDR1 MDHEN, CDR2 SYDVKM. This CDR3 has 16 amino acids. V lost 5 bases, J lost 2 bases, and 5 bases stayed unmatched. The assay was immunoSEQ multiplex PCR, and TCRdb's table has in-frame clones only and misses some. Of about 23,000 clones listed, around 26% are singletons. Time point given: after neoadjuvant nivolumab, at surgical resection. Patients had newly diagnosed, untreated stage II-IVA oral cavity squamous cell carcinoma. The source is a person between 40 and 80 years old with oral cavity squamous cell carcinoma. Sequencing was performed on tumor tissue, taken after nivolumab (anti-PD-1) treatment. This chain uses TRBV28 with TRBJ2-6; TRBD1 matches at 8 bases. The CDR3 DNA follows: TGTGCCAGCAGTCCCAGGGGGCGCGCTGGGGCCAACGTCCTGACTTTC. It specifies CASSPRGRAGANVLTF.